Shown below are 13 T cell receptor beta chains from a single sample sequenced in a study of blood T cell repertoires in COVID-19. TCRdb keeps only in-frame clones here, not all; method: immunoSEQ multiplex PCR. The profile shows about 180,000 clones, approximately 83% of them singletons. Sequenced input: peripheral blood. These receptors came from a man aged 50-59 years with active or convalescent COVID-19.

The chain employs TRBV18 and TRBJ1-1, with a possible D match to TRBD1 (6 bases). The V gene's germline CDR1 is KGHSH and CDR2 LQKENI. The CDR3 has 14 amino acids. With 3 bases removed from V and 1 base from J, the gap between germline ends came to 9 bases. The CDR3 loop reads CASSPPGANTEAFF. The CDR3 DNA reads as TGTGCCAGCTCACCCCCAGGGGCGAACACTGAAGCTTTCTTT.

The chain carries TRBV7-9 and TRBJ1-1; TRBD1 matches 7 bases. CDR1 is SEHNR, CDR2 FQNEAQ, per germline (reference sequence). CDR3 length equals 12 residues. V was clipped by 2 bases and J by 6 bases; unmatched bases: 0. In DNA, the CDR3 is TGTGCCAGCAGCTTACAGGGGGCTGAAGCTTTCTTT. It is translated as CASSLQGAEAFF.

The V gene is TRBV19, the J gene TRBJ1-6; a weak D match, TRBD1 (6 bases). The V end was cut by 8 bases, the J end by 7 bases, with 15 bases between. CDR3 length: 14 residues. Germline assignment: CDR1 LNHDA and CDR2 SQIVND (reference sequence). The CDR3 nucleotides are TGTGCCAGTGAGACAGGACAGCAAAATTCACCCCTCCACTTT. Amino acids: CASETGQQNSPLHF. Combining the CDR3 with reference TRBV19 and TRBJ1-6 gives the whole variable domain DGGITQSPKYLFRKEGQNVTLSCEQNLNHDAMYWYRQDPGQGLRLIYYSQIVNDFQKGDIAEGYSVSREKKESFPLTVTSAQKNPTAFYLCASETGQQNSPLHFGNGTRLTVT.

The V call is TRBV6-6, the J call TRBJ2-7, with D perhaps TRBD2 (5 bases). V was trimmed by 7 bases and J by 0 bases, leaving 19 bases between them. The germline CDR1 and CDR2 sequences are MNHNY and SVGAGI (reference sequence). The CDR3 is 16 amino acids. CDR3 protein: CASTTTGGRGSYEQYF. Written as DNA, the CDR3 is TGTGCCAGCACCACTACCGGCGGTCGGGGCTCCTACGAGCAGTACTTC.

The chain recombines TRBV19 with TRBJ2-2; D call uncertain. The CDR3 loop spans 13 amino acids. The germline V gene has CDR1 LNHDA and CDR2 SQIVND (reference sequence). With 7 bases removed from V and 1 base from J, the gap between germline ends came to 7 bases. The CDR3 DNA sequence: TGTGCCAGTATTCGACAGAACACCGGGGAGCTGTTTTTT. This translates into CASIRQNTGELFF. Together with reference TRBV19 and TRBJ2-2, the CDR3 gives the full variable domain: DGGITQSPKYLFRKEGQNVTLSCEQNLNHDAMYWYRQDPGQGLRLIYYSQIVNDFQKGDIAEGYSVSREKKESFPLTVTSAQKNPTAFYLCASIRQNTGELFFGEGSRLTVL.

This clone was recorded only once. Other DNA sequences in the sample encode the same CDR3. The rearrangement links TRBV11-2 to TRBJ2-5; D is ambiguous. The CDR3 spans 12 residues. The V end lost 1 base, the J end lost 5 bases, and 5 bases lay between the germline ends. The V gene's germline CDR1 is SGHAT and CDR2 FQNNGV. CDR3 nucleotide sequence: TGTGCCAGCAGCTTAGTCGAGGAGACCCAGTACTTC. It yields the protein CASSLVEETQYF.

The chain employs TRBV5-1 and TRBJ2-5, with TRBD1 matching 11 bases. The CDR3 is 17 amino acids. Germline CDR1 and CDR2: SGHRS and YFSETQ. Trimming took 4 bases from V and 4 from J; bases not matched to a gene: 12. CDR3 in DNA: TGCGCCAGCAGCGCGACCGGGACAGGGGGATTGATAGAGACCCAGTACTTC. Translating gives CASSATGTGGLIETQYF.

This clone was picked up one time. This rearrangement joins TRBV3-1 (or the pseudogene TRBV3-2) to TRBJ2-7, with D possibly matching TRBD2 (6 bases). The CDR3 contains 15 residues. V lost 10 bases, J lost 0 bases, and 19 bases lay in between. Germline CDR1 is LGHDT and CDR2 is YNNKEL (reference sequence). CDR3 DNA sequence: TGTGCCACCTTAGCCAGTAGCGGAAGCTCCTACGAGCAGTACTTC. Its protein is CATLASSGSSYEQYF.

The genes are TRBV19 and TRBJ2-7; TRBD2 matches 13 bases. Per the germline V gene, CDR1 is LNHDA and CDR2 is SQIVND (reference sequence). CDR3 length: 16 residues. The junction had 4 bases not matched to a gene; V was cut back by 5 bases and J by 0 bases. This CDR3 reads CASSGTSGESSYEQYF. In nucleotides, the CDR3 is TGTGCCAGTAGTGGGACTAGCGGGGAGAGCTCCTACGAGCAGTACTTC.

The rearrangement joins TRBV7-9 to TRBJ2-6, with D uncertain. Deletions cut 5 bases from V and 1 base from J, with 6 bases between. CDR1 SEHNR and CDR2 FQNEAQ come from the germline V gene (reference sequence). The CDR3 has 14 amino acids. CDR3 nucleotides: TGTGCCAGCAGCGCCCAGTCTGGGGCCAACGTCCTGACTTTC. It specifies CASSAQSGANVLTF.

The chain employs TRBV30 and TRBJ2-7, with TRBD1 matching over 9 bases. This CDR3 contains 13 residues. V lost 5 bases and J lost 6; bases outside the gene matches: 8. Per the germline V gene, CDR1 is GTSNPN and CDR2 is SVGIG (reference sequence). CDR3 coding DNA: TGTGCCTGGGCCGGGACAGGGCTCGCCGAGCAGTACTTC. Protein sequence: CAWAGTGLAEQYF.

This chain connects TRBV2 to TRBJ2-1; 15 positions agree with TRBD2. V was clipped by 6 bases and J by 8 bases; unmatched bases: 5. The V gene's germline CDR1 is SNHLY and CDR2 FYNNEI. The CDR3 has 15 amino acids. DNA for the CDR3: TGTGCCAGCAGGGGGACTAGCGGGGGGTCGGATGAGCAGTTCTTC. Translating gives CASRGTSGGSDEQFF. Filled out from reference TRBV2 and TRBJ2-1, the complete variable domain reads EPEVTQTPSHQVTQMGQEVILRCVPISNHLYFYWYRQILGQKVEFLVSFYNNEISEKSEIFDDQFSVERPDGSNFTLKIRSTKLEDSAMYFCASRGTSGGSDEQFFGPGTRLTVL.

The chain employs TRBV5-1 and TRBJ2-6; 11 bases fit TRBD1. Germline-derived CDR1 and CDR2 are SGHRS and YFSETQ. V gave up 4 bases and J gave up 3 bases; unmatched junction bases: 3. The CDR3 spans 16 residues. The chain's CDR3 is CASSKDRGLGANVLTF. The CDR3 DNA sequence: TGCGCCAGCAGCAAGGACAGGGGGCTTGGGGCCAACGTCCTGACTTTC.